These 17 T cell receptor beta chains were all obtained from the same sample, sequenced in a study of metastatic and nonmetastatic thyroid tumors. TCRdb used MiXCR to call clones anew from the PCR reads. Seen here are about 59,000 clones, about 17% observed once, and the top ten hold roughly 10%. No patient received treatment before thyroid surgery. What was sequenced was blood. The receptor source for this set is a male donor with papillary thyroid cancer or a benign thyroid nodule (not recorded which). Some clones in this sample may be carry-over from other donors' samples.

A word on this clone: A much larger clone differs from this one at a single base, so this may be a read error. The chain links TRBV19 to TRBJ2-5; weak D call: TRBD2 (5 bases). Germline CDR1 and CDR2: LNHDA and SQIVND (reference sequence). The CDR3 is 18 amino acids. In nucleotides, the CDR3 is TGTGCCATTAGTTCGGGCAGAACATACAATGGGAGACAAGAGAACCAGTACTTC. Translating gives CAISSGRTYNGRQENQYF.

Many counts were recorded for this clone. The rearrangement links TRBV12-3 or TRBV12-4 to TRBJ2-3, with a weak D call TRBD1 (6 bases). V gave up 6 bases and J gave up 5 bases, with 21 bases separating them. The CDR3 is made up of 16 amino acids. This CDR3 is CASSRKGHPFRDTQYF. CDR3 nucleotides: TGTGCCAGCAGCCGCAAGGGACATCCATTTAGAGATACGCAGTATTTT.

This clone has at least ten counts. The rearrangement joins TRBV5-1 to TRBJ2-1; no firm D call. This CDR3 region has 12 residues. Deletions cut 4 bases from V and 5 bases from J, with 7 bases between. Germline V gives CDR1 SGHRS, CDR2 YFSETQ. In nucleotides, the CDR3 is TGCGCCAGCAGCCTTTCCCACAATGAGCAGTTCTTC. It is translated as CASSLSHNEQFF.

This clone was seen more than once but under ten times. One end of the junction is discordant with germline, which a read error may explain. The V and J genes are TRBV12-3 or TRBV12-4 and TRBJ2-7; TRBD1 matches 7 bases. There are 15 residues in the CDR3. In DNA, the CDR3 is TGTGCCAGCAGTCTACCGGGACAGCGGAGCGTGGAGCAGCACTTC. It encodes CASSLPGQRSVEQHF.

This clone was seen repeatedly, ten times or more. The rearrangement links TRBV10-3 to TRBJ2-1; the match to TRBD1 covers 8 bases. Germline V lookup: CDR1 ENHRY, CDR2 SYGVKD. J was trimmed by 5 bases and V by 11 bases; bases with no gene match: 11. The CDR3 runs 14 residues. In DNA, the CDR3 is TGTGCCGTCCGCCGGGACAGGAGTAACAATGAGCAGTTCTTC. Translating gives CAVRRDRSNNEQFF.

With respect to this clone: This clone may be a read error of a much larger clone one base away. The rearrangement uses TRBV29-1 and TRBJ2-4, with D possibly being TRBD1 (6 bases). Per the germline V gene, CDR1 is SQVTM and CDR2 is ANQGSEA. There are 12 residues in the CDR3. CDR3 region: CSGPGHRDIQYF. The CDR3 DNA follows: TGCAGTGGACCGGGACACCGAGACATTCAGTACTTC. The variable domain in full, with the rest retrieved from reference TRBV29-1 and TRBJ2-4, is SAVISQKPSRDICQRGTSLTIQCQVDSQVTMMFWYRQQPGQSLTLIATANQGSEATYESGFVIDKFPISRPNLTFSTLTVSNMSPEDSSIYLCSGPGHRDIQYFGAGTRLSVL.

This clone was found many times. J is TRBJ1-1 and V is TRBV6-1, with D tentatively TRBD1 (6 bases). The CDR3 sequence is 13 residues long. Deletions cut 10 bases from V and 1 base from J, with 13 bases between. Germline V lookup: CDR1 MNHNS, CDR2 SASEGT. The CDR3 region has the DNA TGTGCCAACGCCCGGACAGAGAACACTGAAGCTTTCTTT. Translation: CANARTENTEAFF.

This clone occurred many times. The chain couples TRBV5-1 to TRBJ1-1; the D is unclear. This CDR3 is 17 amino acids long. The germline V gene encodes CDR1 SGHRS and CDR2 YFSETQ. Deletions cut 1 base from V and 0 bases from J, with 16 bases between. The CDR3 sequence is CASSLKQLQIVNTEAFF. For the CDR3, the DNA is TGCGCCAGCAGCTTGAAACAACTACAGATCGTGAACACTGAAGCTTTCTTT. Full variable domain (outside the CDR3, taken from reference TRBV5-1 and TRBJ1-1): KAGVTQTPRYLIKTRGQQVTLSCSPISGHRSVSWYQQTPGQGLQFLFEYFSETQRNKGNFPGRFSGRQFSNSRSEMNVSTLELGDSALYLCASSLKQLQIVNTEAFFGQGTRLTVV.

The sample holds one count of this clone. It is likely a read error, because the conserved phenylalanine at the end of the CDR3 is missing. The rearrangement links TRBV27 to TRBJ1-5; D remains unclear. The CDR3 is made up of 14 amino acids. V lost 6 bases, J lost 7 bases, and 16 bases lay in between. Germline assignment: CDR1 MNHEY and CDR2 SMNVEV (reference sequence). This CDR3 is CASSPADGIQPQHV. The CDR3 region has the DNA TGTGCCAGCAGCCCCGCGGATGGTATACAGCCCCAGCATGTT.

This clone was observed at least ten times. The rearrangement joins TRBV25-1 to TRBJ1-1, with 9 positions matching TRBD1. The CDR3 has 15 residues. Germline V lookup: CDR1 MGHDK, CDR2 SYGVNS. V was clipped by 4 bases and J by 1 base; unmatched bases: 4. The chain's CDR3 is CASSVLTGGNTEAFF. DNA of the CDR3: TGTGCCAGCAGTGTACTGACAGGGGGGAACACTGAAGCTTTCTTT.

This clone has ten or more counts. The V call is TRBV9, the J call TRBJ2-3; D is possibly TRBD1 (5 bases). V was shortened by 0 bases and J by 0 bases, with 8 bases between the two germline ends. This CDR3 comprises 15 residues. Germline V gene sequence: CDR1 SGDLS, CDR2 YYNGEE. CDR3 residues: CASSVAPGSTDTQYF. The CDR3 nucleotides read TGTGCCAGCAGCGTAGCTCCAGGGAGCACAGATACGCAGTATTTT.

This clone was observed many times. The chain combines TRBV27 with TRBJ2-1; D is unresolved. The CDR3 consists of 14 residues. V shed 0 bases and J shed 7 bases, with 10 bases lying between them. The V gene's germline CDR1 is MNHEY and CDR2 SMNVEV (reference sequence). The CDR3 region is CASSLSVGRNEQFF. The CDR3 coding sequence is TGTGCCAGCAGTTTATCGGTGGGAAGAAATGAGCAGTTCTTC.

The sample holds many counts of this clone. The chain uses TRBV6-1 and TRBJ1-2, with 7 bases identical to TRBD1. The V gene's germline CDR1 is MNHNS and CDR2 SASEGT. CDR3 length equals 14 residues. Trimming cost V 5 bases and J 4 bases; bases outside gene matches: 7. CDR3 loop: CASSPSTGRYGYTF. The CDR3 DNA sequence: TGTGCCAGCAGTCCGTCGACAGGGCGCTATGGCTACACCTTC.

This clone was recorded at least ten times. The chain carries TRBV12-3 or TRBV12-4 and TRBJ2-4; 7 bases match TRBD2. Germline trimming cut 4 bases from V and 4 bases from J; bases unmatched to any gene: 1. The length of the CDR3 is 13 residues. The CDR3 nucleotides read TGTGCCAGCAGTTCTAGCGGTAAAAACATTCAGTACTTC. It translates to CASSSSGKNIQYF.

This clone occurred many times. J is TRBJ2-1 and V is TRBV20-1, with 7 nucleotides matching TRBD1. The junction had 6 bases not matched to a gene; V was cut back by 3 bases and J by 4 bases. The CDR3 consists of 14 residues. CDR1 is DFQATT and CDR2 is SNEGSKA in the germline V gene (reference sequence). The CDR3 nucleotides are TGCAGTGCTAGGCCCGGGACAGCTTACAATGAGCAGTTCTTC. Encoded protein: CSARPGTAYNEQFF.

This clone was seen repeatedly, ten times or more. The chain is built from TRBV6-1 and TRBJ2-2, with D possibly TRBD2 on 5 matching bases. The V gene lost 7 bases and the J gene lost 7 bases, with 7 bases spanning the gap. Per germline, CDR1 MNHNS and CDR2 SASEGT. This CDR3 is 11 amino acids long. The CDR3 sequence is CASTSFGELFF. The CDR3 DNA sequence: TGTGCCAGCACTAGCTTCGGGGAGCTGTTTTTT.

This clone was found many times. This sequence joins TRBV6-5 and TRBJ2-2; the match to TRBD1 covers 9 bases. From germline, CDR1 is MNHEY and CDR2 SVGAGI. The CDR3 loop spans 16 amino acids. V lost 2 bases and J lost 6; bases outside the gene matches: 7. The CDR3 here is CASSYPGTGKSGELFF. The CDR3 coding sequence is TGTGCCAGCAGTTACCCCGGGACAGGGAAATCCGGGGAGCTGTTTTTT.